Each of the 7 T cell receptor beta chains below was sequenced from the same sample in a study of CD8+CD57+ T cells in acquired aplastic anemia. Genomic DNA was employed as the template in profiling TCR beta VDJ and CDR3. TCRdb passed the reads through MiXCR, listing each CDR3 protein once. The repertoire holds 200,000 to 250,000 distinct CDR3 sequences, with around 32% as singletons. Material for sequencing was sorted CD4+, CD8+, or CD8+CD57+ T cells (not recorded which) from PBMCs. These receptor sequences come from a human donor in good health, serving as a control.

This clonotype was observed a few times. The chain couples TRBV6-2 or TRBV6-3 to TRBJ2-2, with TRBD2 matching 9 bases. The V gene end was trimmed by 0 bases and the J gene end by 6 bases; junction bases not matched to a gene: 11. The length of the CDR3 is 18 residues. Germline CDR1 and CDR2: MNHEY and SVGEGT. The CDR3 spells CASSYSRRGGPYAGELFF. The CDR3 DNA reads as TGTGCCAGCAGTTACTCCCGGCGGGGGGGCCCGTACGCCGGGGAGCTGTTTTTT.

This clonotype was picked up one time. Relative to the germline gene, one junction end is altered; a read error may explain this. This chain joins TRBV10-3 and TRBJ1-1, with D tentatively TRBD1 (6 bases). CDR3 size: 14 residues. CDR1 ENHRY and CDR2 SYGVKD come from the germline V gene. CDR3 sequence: CAISARGRGTEAFF. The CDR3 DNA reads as TGTGCCATCAGTGCCAGGGGAAGGGGAACTGAGGCTTTCTTT.

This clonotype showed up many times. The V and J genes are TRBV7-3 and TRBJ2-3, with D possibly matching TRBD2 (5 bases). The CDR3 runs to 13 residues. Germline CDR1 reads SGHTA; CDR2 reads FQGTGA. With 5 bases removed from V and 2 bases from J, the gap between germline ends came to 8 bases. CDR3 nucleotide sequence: TGTGCCAGCAGCCCCGGACTCACAGATACGCAGTATTTT. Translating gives CASSPGLTDTQYF.

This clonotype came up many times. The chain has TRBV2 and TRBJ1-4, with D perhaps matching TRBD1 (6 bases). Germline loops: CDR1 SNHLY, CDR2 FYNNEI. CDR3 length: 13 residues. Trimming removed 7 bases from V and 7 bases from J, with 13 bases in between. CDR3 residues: CASKVGQIEKLFF. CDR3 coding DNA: TGTGCCAGCAAAGTTGGACAGATTGAAAAACTGTTTTTT.

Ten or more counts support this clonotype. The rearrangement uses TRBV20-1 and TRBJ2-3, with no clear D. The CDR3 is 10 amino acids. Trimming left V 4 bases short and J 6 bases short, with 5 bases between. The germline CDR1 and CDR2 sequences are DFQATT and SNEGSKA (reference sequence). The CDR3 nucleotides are TGCAGTGCTAAACAGGATACGCAGTATTTT. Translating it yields CSAKQDTQYF.

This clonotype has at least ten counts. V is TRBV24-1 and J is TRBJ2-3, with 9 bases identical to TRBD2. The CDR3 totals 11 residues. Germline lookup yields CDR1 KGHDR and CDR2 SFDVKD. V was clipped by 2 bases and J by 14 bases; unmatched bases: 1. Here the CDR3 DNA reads TGTGCCACCAGTGATTATAGCGGGAGGTATTTT. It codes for CATSDYSGRYF.

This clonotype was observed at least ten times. The CDR3 DNA reads as TGTGCCAGCAGCGTAGCTCCCCAGAATGAGCAGTTCTTC. It yields the protein CASSVAPQNEQFF. The chain employs TRBV9 and TRBJ2-1; unclear D gene. The CDR3 sequence is 13 residues long. Trimming cost V 0 bases and J 7 bases, with 8 bases left between them. From germline, CDR1 is SGDLS and CDR2 YYNGEE.